This T cell receptor (beta chain) was recorded in a study of blood T cell repertoires in COVID-19. V was pared by 5 bases and J by 5 bases, with 12 bases between. This CDR3 is built from 14 residues. The germline CDR1 and CDR2 sequences are MDHEN and SYDVKM. The data were produced by immunoSEQ multiplex PCR, yet TCRdb's version contains in-frame clones alone and is incomplete. The table lists under 85,000 clones, roughly 86% of them singletons. Sequenced sample: peripheral blood. This TCR came from a human donor in a cohort sampled during active COVID-19. The chain recombines TRBV28 with TRBJ2-2; tentatively, D is TRBD2 (5 bases). DNA of the CDR3: TGTGCCAGCAGTACCCCCGAGGGAACCGGGGAGCTGTTTTTT. Encoded protein: CASSTPEGTGELFF.